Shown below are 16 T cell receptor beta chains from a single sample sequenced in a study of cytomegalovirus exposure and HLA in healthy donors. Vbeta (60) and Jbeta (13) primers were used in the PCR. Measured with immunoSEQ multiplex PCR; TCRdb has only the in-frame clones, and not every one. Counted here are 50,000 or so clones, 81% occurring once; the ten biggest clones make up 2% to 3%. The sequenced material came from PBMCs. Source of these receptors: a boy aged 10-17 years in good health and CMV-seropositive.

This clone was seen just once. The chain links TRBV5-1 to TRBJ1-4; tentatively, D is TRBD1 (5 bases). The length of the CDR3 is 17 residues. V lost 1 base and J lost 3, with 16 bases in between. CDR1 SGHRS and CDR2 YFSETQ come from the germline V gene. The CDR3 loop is CASSLTTPDSSNEKLFF. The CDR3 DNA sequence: TGCGCCAGCAGCTTGACGACTCCAGACAGCTCTAATGAAAAACTGTTTTTT.

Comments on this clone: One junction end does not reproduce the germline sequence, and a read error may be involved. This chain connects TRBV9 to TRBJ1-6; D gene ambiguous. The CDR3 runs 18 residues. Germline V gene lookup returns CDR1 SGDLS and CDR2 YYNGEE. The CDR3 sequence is CASNVTGWAGRENSPLHF. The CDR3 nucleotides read TGTGCCAGCAACGTAACCGGATGGGCGGGTCGTGAGAATTCACCCCTCCACTTT.

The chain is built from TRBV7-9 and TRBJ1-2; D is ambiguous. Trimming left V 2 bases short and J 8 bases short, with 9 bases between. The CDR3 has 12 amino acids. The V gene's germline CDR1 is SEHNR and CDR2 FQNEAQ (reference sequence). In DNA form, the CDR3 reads TGTGCCAGCAGCTTAAGGGAGGTGGGCTACACCTTC. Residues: CASSLREVGYTF. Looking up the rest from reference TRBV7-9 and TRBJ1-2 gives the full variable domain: DTGVSQNPRHKITKRGQNVTFRCDPISEHNRLYWYRQTLGQGPEFLTYFQNEAQLEKSRLLSDRFSAERPKGSFSTLEIQRTEQGDSAMYLCASSLREVGYTFGSGTRLTVV.

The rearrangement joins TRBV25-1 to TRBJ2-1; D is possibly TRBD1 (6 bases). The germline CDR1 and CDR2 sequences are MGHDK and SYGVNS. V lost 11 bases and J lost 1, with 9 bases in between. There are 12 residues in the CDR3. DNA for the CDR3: TGTGCCGTACAGGGTTCCTACAATGAGCAGTTCTTC. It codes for CAVQGSYNEQFF.

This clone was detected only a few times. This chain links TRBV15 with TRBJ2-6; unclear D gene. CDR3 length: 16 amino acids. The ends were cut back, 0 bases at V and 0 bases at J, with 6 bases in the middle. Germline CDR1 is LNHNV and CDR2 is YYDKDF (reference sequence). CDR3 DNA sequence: TGTGCCACCAGCAGAGAAACGGGCTCTGGGGCCAACGTCCTGACTTTC. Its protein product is CATSRETGSGANVLTF.

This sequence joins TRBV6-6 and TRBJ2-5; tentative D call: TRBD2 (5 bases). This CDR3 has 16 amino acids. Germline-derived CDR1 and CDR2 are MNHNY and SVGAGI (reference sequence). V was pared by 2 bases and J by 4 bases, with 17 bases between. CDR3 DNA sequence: TGTGCCAGCAGTTACGAGTTGACGCGGGCGGGAGAGACCCAGTACTTC. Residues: CASSYELTRAGETQYF.

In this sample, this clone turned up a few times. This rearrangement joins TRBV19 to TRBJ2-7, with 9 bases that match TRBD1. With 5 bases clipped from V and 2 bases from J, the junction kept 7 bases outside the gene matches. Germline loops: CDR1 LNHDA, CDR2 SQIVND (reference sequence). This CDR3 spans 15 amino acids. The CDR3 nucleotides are TGTGCCAGTAGTCTCTCCGGGACAGGGACCTACGAGCAGTACTTC. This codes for CASSLSGTGTYEQYF.

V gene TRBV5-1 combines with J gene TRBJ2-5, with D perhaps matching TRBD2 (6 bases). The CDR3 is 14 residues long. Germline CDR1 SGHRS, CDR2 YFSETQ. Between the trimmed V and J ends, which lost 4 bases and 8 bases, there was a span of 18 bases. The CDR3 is CASSVGVRAGTQYF. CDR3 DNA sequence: TGCGCCAGCAGCGTGGGTGTTAGGGCGGGAACCCAGTACTTC.

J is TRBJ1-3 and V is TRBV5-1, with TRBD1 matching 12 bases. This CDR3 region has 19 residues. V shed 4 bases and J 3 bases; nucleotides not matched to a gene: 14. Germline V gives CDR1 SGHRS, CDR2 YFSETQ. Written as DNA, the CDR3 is TGCGCCAGCAGCCTTTACCGGGACAGGGGGCTATTTTGTGGAAACACCATATATTTT. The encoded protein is CASSLYRDRGLFCGNTIYF.

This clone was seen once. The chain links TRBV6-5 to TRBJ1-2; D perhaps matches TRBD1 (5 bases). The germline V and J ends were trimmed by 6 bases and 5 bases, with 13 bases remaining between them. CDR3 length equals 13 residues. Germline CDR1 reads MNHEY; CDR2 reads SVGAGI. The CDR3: CASSYTGMYGYTF. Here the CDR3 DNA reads TGTGCCAGCAGCTATACAGGAATGTATGGCTACACCTTC.

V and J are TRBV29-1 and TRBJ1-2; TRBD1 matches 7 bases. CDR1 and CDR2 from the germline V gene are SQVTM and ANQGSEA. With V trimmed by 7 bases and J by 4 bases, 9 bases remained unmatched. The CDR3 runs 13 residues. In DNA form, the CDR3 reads TGCAGCGCAGAGACGGGACAGACCTATGGCTACACCTTC. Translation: CSAETGQTYGYTF.

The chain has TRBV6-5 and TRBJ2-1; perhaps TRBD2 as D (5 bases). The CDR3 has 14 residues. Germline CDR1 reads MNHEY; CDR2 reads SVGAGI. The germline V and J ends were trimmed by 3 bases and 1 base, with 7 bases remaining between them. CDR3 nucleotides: TGTGCCAGCAGTTATACTAGTTCCTACAATGAGCAGTTCTTC. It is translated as CASSYTSSYNEQFF.

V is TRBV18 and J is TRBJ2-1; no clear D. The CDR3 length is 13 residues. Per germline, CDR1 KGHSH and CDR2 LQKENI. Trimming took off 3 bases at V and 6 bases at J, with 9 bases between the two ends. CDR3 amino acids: CASSPELRNEQFF. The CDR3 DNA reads TGTGCCAGCTCACCCGAACTTCGCAATGAGCAGTTCTTC. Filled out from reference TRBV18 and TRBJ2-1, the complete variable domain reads NAGVMQNPRHLVRRRGQEARLRCSPMKGHSHVYWYRQLPEEGLKFMVYLQKENIIDESGMPKERFSAEFPKEGPSILRIQQVVRGDSAAYFCASSPELRNEQFFGPGTRLTVL.

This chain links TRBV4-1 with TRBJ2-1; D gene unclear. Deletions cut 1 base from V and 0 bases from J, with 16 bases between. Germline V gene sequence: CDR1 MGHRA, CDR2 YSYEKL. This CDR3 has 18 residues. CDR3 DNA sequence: TGCGCCAGCAGCCAAGTCCCCCCCACTACCCCCTCCTACAATGAGCAGTTCTTC. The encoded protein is CASSQVPPTTPSYNEQFF.

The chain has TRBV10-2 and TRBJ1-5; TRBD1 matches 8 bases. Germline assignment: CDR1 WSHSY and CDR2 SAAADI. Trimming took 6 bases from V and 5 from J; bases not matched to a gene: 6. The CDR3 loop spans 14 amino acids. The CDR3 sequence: CASRAGGSYQPQHF. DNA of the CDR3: TGCGCCAGCAGGGCAGGGGGCAGCTATCAGCCCCAGCATTTT.

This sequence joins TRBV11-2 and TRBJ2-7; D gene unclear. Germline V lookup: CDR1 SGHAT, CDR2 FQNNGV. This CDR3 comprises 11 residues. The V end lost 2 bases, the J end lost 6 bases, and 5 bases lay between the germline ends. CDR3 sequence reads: CASSLFSEQYF. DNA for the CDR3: TGTGCCAGCAGCTTATTTAGCGAGCAGTACTTC.